This TCR beta chain was observed in a study of human T cells and chemical hapten exposure. Study background: After 6 days, upper back 0.01% DPC patch tests were scored.

The sample's time point: pre-sensitization, week 0. Stated treatment: therapeutic diphenylcyclopropenone sensitization with weekly scalp DPC. Individual cDNA molecules in this library carried unique molecular identifiers. As originally analysed: TCR counts had a median of approximately 87,000 per sample and spanned roughly 20,000 to 690,600. TCRdb re-analysed the RACE reads in MiXCR, keeping a single row per CDR3 protein. The V and J calls reflect TCRdb's pipeline rather than the authors' work. The sample lists 300,000 to 450,000 distinct CDR3 sequences, less than 6.5% occurring once. This clonotype has just a few counts. Its antigen is unknown. General study results and limits: Against controls, expanded TCRs gave rise to significantly more large CDR3 similarity clusters.

The material was whole blood, obtained in connection with sensitization to the hapten diphenylcyclopropenone (DPC). The sequence derives from a woman in her 50s with alopecia areata. Some clones in this sample may be carry-over from other donors' samples.

CDR3 residues: CASSQSSTSGVFTDTQYF. In DNA form, the CDR3 reads TGCGCCAGCAGCCAATCCTCCACTAGCGGGGTATTCACAGATACGCAGTATTTT. The chain joins TRBV4-1 to TRBJ2-3; TRBD2 agrees at 10 bases. This CDR3 has 18 residues. Germline V lookup: CDR1 MGHRA, CDR2 YSYEKL. Trimming removed 2 bases from V and 2 bases from J; junction bases left unmatched: 10.